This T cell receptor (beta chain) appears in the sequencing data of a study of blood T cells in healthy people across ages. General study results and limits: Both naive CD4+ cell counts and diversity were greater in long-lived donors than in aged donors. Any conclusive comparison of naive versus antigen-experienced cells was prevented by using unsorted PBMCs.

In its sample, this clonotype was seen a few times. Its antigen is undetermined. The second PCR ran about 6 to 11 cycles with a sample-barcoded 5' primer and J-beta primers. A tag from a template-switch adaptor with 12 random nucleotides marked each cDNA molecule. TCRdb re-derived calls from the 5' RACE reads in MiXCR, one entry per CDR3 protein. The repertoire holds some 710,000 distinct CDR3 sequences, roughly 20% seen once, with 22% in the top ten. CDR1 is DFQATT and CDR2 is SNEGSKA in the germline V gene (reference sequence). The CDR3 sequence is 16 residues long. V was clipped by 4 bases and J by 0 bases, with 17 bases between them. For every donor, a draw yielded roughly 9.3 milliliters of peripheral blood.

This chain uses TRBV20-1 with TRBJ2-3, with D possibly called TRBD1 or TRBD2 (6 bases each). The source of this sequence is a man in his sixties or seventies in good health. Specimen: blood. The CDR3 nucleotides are TGCAGTGCTAACGGGGGCCCTATAGCTAGCACAGATACGCAGTATTTT. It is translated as CSANGGPIASTDTQYF.